This TCR beta chain derives from a study of cytomegalovirus exposure and HLA in healthy donors. As for this clone: Its antigen remains unknown.

Germline V gene sequence: CDR1 SGHVS, CDR2 FNYEAQ. V lost 4 bases and J 0 bases, leaving 11 bases between the germline ends. The CDR3 is 15 amino acids. The method was immunoSEQ multiplex PCR; TCRdb's version includes in-frame clones alone and lacks a portion of them. Of 90,000 to 130,000 clones in the sample, around nine tenths were seen once. Study-wide findings and caveats: Specificity of a few CMV-associated chains for CMV antigens was verified in vitro. The study put roughly 160 TCR beta chains on its list as cytomegalovirus-associated.

Donors were drawn from the approximately 120-subject validation cohort, separate from the approximately 670-subject first cohort. Input material: PBMCs. The source is a woman aged 18 to 35 in good health and CMV-seronegative. V gene TRBV7-6 combines with J gene TRBJ2-3, with D possibly matching TRBD2 (6 bases). CDR3 sequence reads: CASSSESGSTDTQYF. The CDR3 nucleotides are TGTGCCAGCAGCTCCGAGAGCGGGAGCACAGATACGCAGTATTTT.